This note documents a single TCR beta chain sequence. As yet, its antigen is unknown. These data belong to a study of cytomegalovirus exposure and HLA in healthy donors. General study findings and limits: For TCR beta chains, V- and J-gene trimming was later linked to a missense DCLRE1C variant.

Amplification used 60 Vbeta primers and 13 Jbeta primers. The repertoire was sequenced with immunoSEQ multiplex PCR; TCRdb's copy has only in-frame clones and lacks some. The sample has more than 90,000 clones, roughly 73% seen once; the top ten hold approximately 0.9%. The trim removed 11 bases at V and 6 bases at J, leaving 14 bases unmatched. The CDR3 is 14 residues long. The V gene's germline CDR1 is SNHLY and CDR2 FYNNEI. At collection, donors were nominally healthy, but unrecorded immune exposures were probable. V is TRBV2 and J is TRBJ2-7; TRBD1 aligns across 9 bases. Sequenced sample: PBMCs. The clonotype was recovered from a woman younger than 45 in good health and CMV-seronegative. CDR3 DNA: TGTGCCGGGGCGGCCGGGACAGGGTTATCCGAGCAGTACTTC. This codes for CAGAAGTGLSEQYF.